This is a list of T cell receptor beta chains from one sample in a study of blood T cell repertoires in COVID-19. Measured with immunoSEQ multiplex PCR; TCRdb has only the in-frame clones, and not every one. The table shows approximately 92,000 clones, with 70% to 90% occurring only once. Sequenced input: peripheral blood. The receptors shown here come from a woman aged 55-70 years with COVID-19, enrolled during active disease. Both conserved end residues are part of each CDR3. A D gene is named only where the DNA matches it firmly. Size is omitted from some rows. Given values are once, few, many or a class for expanded clones.

D gene,clone size,V gene,CDR3 length,J gene,CDR3 DNA,CDR3 protein
NA,once,TRBV7-8,14,TRBJ1-1,TGTGCCAGCAAGACAGAGCTTCATCGTACTGAAGCTTTCTTT,CASKTELHRTEAFF
NA,NA,TRBV7-2,14,TRBJ1-3,TGTGCCAGCAGCCTCGACAGCTGGGGAAACACCATATATTTT,CASSLDSWGNTIYF
TRBD1,NA,TRBV6-2/TRBV6-3,16,TRBJ1-5,TGTGCCAGCAGTTACCCGGGACAGGGGGGGTCCGGAGCCCAGCATTTT,CASSYPGQGGSGAQHF
NA,NA,TRBV5-6,12,TRBJ2-7,TGTGCCAGCAGCTTGGGGCAGTACGAGCAGTACTTC,CASSLGQYEQYF
NA,few,TRBV11-2,11,TRBJ2-7,TGTGCCAGCAGCTCGGCCTACGAGCAGTACTTC,CASSSAYEQYF
NA,NA,TRBV2,14,TRBJ1-4,TGTGCCAGCAGGACCGACAGCACTAATGAAAAACTGTTTTTT,CASRTDSTNEKLFF
TRBD1,NA,TRBV5-4,14,TRBJ1-5,TGTGCCAGCAGTCGGGACAGGGAACGGCAGCCCCAGCATTTT,CASSRDRERQPQHF
NA,NA,TRBV28,13,TRBJ1-1,TGTGCCAGCAGTCTCTCCGGGGGAACTGAAGCTTTCTTT,CASSLSGGTEAFF
NA,NA,TRBV3-1/TRBV3-2,13,TRBJ1-2,TGTGCCAGCAGCCCCTACACAGACTATGGCTACACCTTC,CASSPYTDYGYTF
TRBD1,NA,TRBV5-1,14,TRBJ1-4,TGCGCCAGCAGCTTGGGGACAGGGGATGAAAAACTGTTTTTT,CASSLGTGDEKLFF
NA,NA,TRBV3-1/TRBV3-2,14,TRBJ1-5,TGTGCCAGCAGCCAAACCCAGGGTTGGCAGCCCCAGCATTTT,CASSQTQGWQPQHF
NA,NA,TRBV18,13,TRBJ1-2,TGTGCCAGCTCACCCAGGGTAGGATATGGCTACACCTTC,CASSPRVGYGYTF
TRBD1,NA,TRBV5-6,15,TRBJ2-3,TGTGCCAGCAGCCGACAGGGGGCTTACACAGATACGCAGTATTTT,CASSRQGAYTDTQYF
NA,NA,TRBV10-1,12,TRBJ2-7,TGCGCCAGCAGTGGGCAAGCCTACGAGCAGTACTTC,CASSGQAYEQYF
NA,NA,TRBV3-1/TRBV3-2,14,TRBJ2-7,TGTGCCAGCAGCCCCCACAGAGCCTCCTACGAGCAGTACTTC,CASSPHRASYEQYF
TRBD1,NA,TRBV6-1,18,TRBJ1-2,TGTGCCAGCAGTGGGCTTATGTCCGGGACAGGCACACCGGTTGGCTACACCTTC,CASSGLMSGTGTPVGYTF